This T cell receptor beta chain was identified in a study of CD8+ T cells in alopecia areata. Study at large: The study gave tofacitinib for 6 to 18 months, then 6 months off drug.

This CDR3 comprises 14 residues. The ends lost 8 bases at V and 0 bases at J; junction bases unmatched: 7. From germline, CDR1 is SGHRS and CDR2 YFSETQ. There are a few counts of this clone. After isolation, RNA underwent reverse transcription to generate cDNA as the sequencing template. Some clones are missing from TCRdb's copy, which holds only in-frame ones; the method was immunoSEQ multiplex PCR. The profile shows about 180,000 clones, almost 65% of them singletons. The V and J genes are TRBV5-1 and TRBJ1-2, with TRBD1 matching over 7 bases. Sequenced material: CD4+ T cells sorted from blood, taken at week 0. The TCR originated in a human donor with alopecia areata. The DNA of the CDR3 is TGCGCCAGTTTTCCGGACAGGACTAACTATGGCTACACCTTC. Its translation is CASFPDRTNYGYTF.